Shown below are 26 T cell receptor beta chains from a single sample sequenced in a study of T cell repertoires in cytomegalovirus infection. Their antigens remain unidentified. TCRdb reanalysed the reads using MiXCR and keeps one entry per CDR3 protein. The repertoire holds about 920,000 distinct CDR3 sequences, with approximately 31% as singletons. The specimen was cultured CD8+ T cells from PBMCs, collected from culture after CMV antigen stimulation. The source is a human donor in good health (CMV status not recorded). Some clones in this sample may be carry-over from other donors' samples.

This rearrangement joins TRBV4-3 to TRBJ1-3; D call uncertain. The CDR3 has 15 amino acids. V lost 0 bases to trimming and J lost 0 bases, with 6 bases between them. Germline values: CDR1 LGHNA, CDR2 YSLEER. CDR3 nucleotides: TGCGCCAGCAGCCAAGACGCGGTCTCTGGAAACACCATATATTTT. Its translation: CASSQDAVSGNTIYF.

This clonotype was counted many times. The rearrangement uses TRBV7-2 and TRBJ2-2; unclear D gene. This CDR3 is 11 amino acids long. V lost 5 bases, J lost 9 bases, and 7 bases lay in between. Germline V gene sequence: CDR1 SGHTA, CDR2 FQGNSA. The CDR3 loop reads CASSLGRELFF. In DNA, the CDR3 is TGTGCCAGCAGCCTCGGAAGGGAGCTGTTTTTT.

This clonotype was recorded once. The chain is built from TRBV19 and TRBJ1-6; D might be TRBD1 (5 bases). CDR3 length: 15 residues. Between the trimmed V and J ends, which lost 3 bases and 7 bases, there was a span of 13 bases. The germline gives CDR1 LNHDA, CDR2 SQIVND (reference sequence). This CDR3 is CASSIMGLQNSPLHF. The CDR3 DNA sequence: TGTGCCAGTAGTATTATGGGACTGCAGAATTCACCCCTCCACTTT.

The sample holds a few counts of this clonotype. The chain uses TRBV12-3 or TRBV12-4 and TRBJ2-7, with D possibly matching TRBD1 (6 bases). Trimming removed 6 bases at V and 3 bases at J, with 15 bases between. The length of the CDR3 is 14 residues. The CDR3 loop is CASRHTGSIYEQYF. As DNA, the CDR3 is TGTGCCAGCAGACATACAGGGAGTATCTACGAGCAGTACTTC.

The chain combines TRBV7-8 with TRBJ1-5; possible D gene TRBD1, 5 bases. V was cut by 7 bases and J by 1 base, with 14 bases left in between. The CDR3 length is 15 residues. CDR1 and CDR2 from the germline V gene are SGHVS and FQNEAQ. The CDR3 loop reads CASTQGVSSNQPQHF. The CDR3 DNA follows: TGTGCCAGCACCCAAGGGGTTTCAAGCAATCAGCCCCAGCATTTT.

Notes on this clonotype: A much more abundant neighbour one base away suggests this may be a read error. The rearrangement uses TRBV12-3 or TRBV12-4 and TRBJ2-5, with TRBD2 as a possible D gene (5 bases). The CDR3 length is 15 residues. As DNA, the CDR3 is TGTGCCAGCAGTCTCCGCCTCGGACTGCAAGAGACCCGGTACTTC. Amino acids: CASSLRLGLQETRYF.

This clonotype was picked up a small number of times. The rearrangement links TRBV12-3 or TRBV12-4 to TRBJ2-1, with 16 bases identical to TRBD2. J lost 8 bases, V lost 5 bases, and 15 bases had no gene match. This CDR3 has 19 amino acids. The CDR3 loop is CASSHDLAGTSGGADEQFF. The CDR3 DNA sequence: TGTGCCAGCAGTCACGATCTCGCCGGGACTAGCGGGGGGGCCGATGAGCAGTTCTTC.

DNA for the CDR3: TGTGCCAGCAGTTATAGCTCCAGATTGAACGAGCAGTACGTC. Translation gives CASSYSSRLNEQYV. The chain recombines TRBV6-2 or TRBV6-3 with TRBJ2-7; D is undetermined. Trimming stripped 3 bases from V and 5 bases from J, with 14 bases between. The CDR3 runs 14 residues. The germline CDR1 and CDR2 sequences are MNHEY and SVGEGT.

This rearrangement joins TRBV7-9 to TRBJ1-5; D unresolved. The CDR3 covers 13 residues. V shed 6 bases and J shed 3 bases, with 9 bases lying between them. From germline, CDR1 is SEHNR and CDR2 FQNEAQ (reference sequence). As DNA, the CDR3 is TGTGCCAGCAGAGCTTCAGTCAATCAGCCCCAGCATTTT. It is translated as CASRASVNQPQHF.

The J gene is TRBJ2-2, the V gene TRBV28; 7 nucleotides agree with TRBD2. The V gene's germline CDR1 is MDHEN and CDR2 SYDVKM. The J segment lost 4 bases and the V segment lost 3 bases, leaving 5 bases of the junction unmatched. The length of the CDR3 is 15 residues. CDR3: CASSFRAGLTGELFF. The CDR3 nucleotides read TGTGCCAGCAGTTTCAGAGCGGGGCTCACCGGGGAGCTGTTTTTT.

Only a few counts were recorded for this clonotype. This chain joins TRBV15 and TRBJ1-1; D possibly corresponds to TRBD1 (6 bases). The CDR3 has 15 amino acids. Trimming cost V 0 bases and J 4 bases, with 12 bases left between them. Germline lookup yields CDR1 LNHNV and CDR2 YYDKDF (reference sequence). Here the CDR3 DNA reads TGTGCCACCAGCAGAGATCGCGGCAGGGGCACTGAAGCTTTCTTT. Translated, it gives CATSRDRGRGTEAFF.

The chain employs TRBV4-2 and TRBJ2-5, with TRBD2 matching 11 bases. V was clipped by 0 bases and J by 7 bases; unmatched bases: 10. The germline CDR1 and CDR2 sequences are LGHNA and YNFKEQ. This CDR3 is built from 17 residues. The CDR3 here is CASSQDGLAGGKGTQYF. In nucleotides, the CDR3 is TGTGCCAGCAGCCAAGATGGGCTAGCGGGGGGAAAAGGGACCCAGTACTTC.

A remark on this clonotype: With a much larger clone just one base away, this may be a read error. The chain uses TRBV7-6 and TRBJ2-5, with no clear D. CDR1 and CDR2 from the germline V gene are SGHVS and FNYEAQ. The CDR3 extends over 14 amino acids. V was pared by 3 bases and J by 4 bases, with 12 bases between. CDR3 in amino acids: CASSFRRNAETQYF. The CDR3 DNA sequence: TGTGCCAGCAGCTTCAGGAGAAATGCAGAGACCCAGTACTTC.

This clonotype was counted between two and nine times. The rearrangement uses TRBV7-9 and TRBJ2-5, with D possibly being TRBD1 or TRBD2 (6 bases each). The CDR3 is made up of 15 amino acids. The germline V gene encodes CDR1 SEHNR and CDR2 FQNEAQ (reference sequence). V was clipped by 0 bases and J by 4 bases, with 12 bases between them. CDR3 region: CASSLAGGRTETQYF. The CDR3 DNA follows: TGTGCCAGCAGCTTAGCTGGGGGGCGCACAGAGACCCAGTACTTC.

V and J are TRBV7-9 and TRBJ2-2; D unclear. The CDR3 is 14 residues long. V was cut by 4 bases and J by 3 bases, with 9 bases left in between. Germline CDR1 is SEHNR and CDR2 is FQNEAQ (reference sequence). Here the CDR3 DNA reads TGTGCCAGCAGCTCCTCCCCGGACACCGGGGAGCTGTTTTTT. It specifies CASSSSPDTGELFF.

The chain has TRBV12-3 or TRBV12-4 and TRBJ1-1, with D uncertain. V lost 4 bases and J 1 base, leaving 10 bases between the germline ends. The CDR3 runs to 14 residues. CDR3 DNA sequence: TGTGCCAGCAGTTGGCCACGATGGAACACTGAAGCTTTCTTT. The encoded protein is CASSWPRWNTEAFF.

This chain joins TRBV6-1 and TRBJ2-7; D possibly corresponds to TRBD2 (5 bases). This CDR3 contains 11 residues. V lost 2 bases, J lost 7 bases, and 6 bases lay in between. Germline values: CDR1 MNHNS, CDR2 SASEGT. The CDR3 sequence: CASSERTEQYF. The CDR3 DNA is TGTGCCAGCAGTGAAAGGACTGAGCAGTACTTC.

A few counts support this clonotype. The chain carries TRBV6-6 and TRBJ2-1; no reliable D call. Germline V CDR1 and CDR2: MNHNY, SVGAGI (reference sequence). This CDR3 comprises 14 residues. Trimming cost V 2 bases and J 3 bases, with 8 bases left between them. CDR3 in DNA: TGTGCCAGCAGTTACAGCCAGGTCTACAATGAGCAGTTCTTC. Its translation: CASSYSQVYNEQFF.

This clonotype was counted between two and nine times. This chain joins TRBV19 and TRBJ2-7, with unresolved D. The CDR3 is 13 amino acids. V shed 3 bases and J shed 0 bases, with 6 bases lying between them. Per the germline V gene, CDR1 is LNHDA and CDR2 is SQIVND (reference sequence). CDR3 protein: CASSIDISYEQYV. DNA of the CDR3: TGTGCCAGTAGTATCGACATCTCCTACGAGCAGTACGTC.

This clonotype was observed a few times. The chain uses TRBV19 and TRBJ2-7; TRBD1 aligns across 8 bases. CDR3 length: 13 amino acids. Looked up from germline, CDR1 is LNHDA and CDR2 is SQIVND (reference sequence). V lost 1 base to trimming and J lost 5 bases; unmatched junction nucleotides: 1. CDR3 loop: CASSIAGGNEQYV. DNA of the CDR3: TGTGCCAGTAGTATAGCAGGGGGCAACGAGCAGTACGTC.

The chain carries TRBV10-3 and TRBJ2-5; D is perhaps TRBD2 (5 bases). V was pared by 11 bases and J by 3 bases, with 16 bases between. The germline gives CDR1 ENHRY, CDR2 SYGVKD. The CDR3 consists of 13 residues. CDR3 DNA sequence: TGTGCCCTCAAATCGGGATCAGAAGAGACCCAGTACTTC. This gives the protein CALKSGSEETQYF.

This clonotype was counted only a few times. CDR3 sequence (DNA): TGTGCCAGCAGTTACCTCCACCCAGCGGGAGGCTACACCTTC. Translated: CASSYLHPAGGYTF. The chain links TRBV6-2 or TRBV6-3 to TRBJ1-2; D is undetermined. This CDR3 is 14 amino acids long. CDR1 is MNHEY, CDR2 SVGEGT, per germline. The ends were cut back, 2 bases at V and 8 bases at J, with 15 bases in the middle.

This clonotype was recorded a few times. CDR3 amino acids: CASSAPGQPEQYV. The CDR3 nucleotides read TGTGCCAGCAGCGCACCGGGACAACCGGAGCAGTACGTC. This chain joins TRBV7-9 and TRBJ2-7; D possibly corresponds to TRBD1 (6 bases). The CDR3 is 13 amino acids. The V end was cut by 5 bases, the J end by 7 bases, with 15 bases between. Germline V gives CDR1 SEHNR, CDR2 FQNEAQ (reference sequence).

Comments on this clonotype: This may stem from a read error, because a much larger clone lies one nucleotide away. The V gene is TRBV7-6, the J gene TRBJ2-5, with 8 bases aligning to TRBD1. CDR3 length equals 16 residues. Germline V CDR1 and CDR2: SGHVS, FNYEAQ. Here the CDR3 DNA reads TGTGCCAACAGCCCGGCTTCCAGGGGGCTAGGAGAGACCCAGTACTTC. Amino acid sequence: CANSPASRGLGETQYF.

This clonotype was detected only a few times. The chain recombines TRBV14 with TRBJ1-6, with a weak D call TRBD1 (6 bases). Trimming took off 2 bases at V and 3 bases at J, with 11 bases between the two ends. This CDR3 is built from 16 residues. The V gene's germline CDR1 is SGHDN and CDR2 FVKESK. CDR3 bases: TGTGCCAGCAGCCAACAGGGGAGTATCTATAATTCACCCCTCCACTTT. The encoded protein is CASSQQGSIYNSPLHF.

The chain joins TRBV7-2 to TRBJ2-1, with D unresolved. Trimming stripped 5 bases from V and 2 bases from J, with 22 bases between. Germline CDR1 and CDR2: SGHTA and FQGNSA. CDR3 length: 18 amino acids. The CDR3 nucleotides read TGTGCCAGCAGCCCCTCCCCCGGCTTTGCGGAGACCTACAATGAGCAGTTCTTC. Its protein product is CASSPSPGFAETYNEQFF.